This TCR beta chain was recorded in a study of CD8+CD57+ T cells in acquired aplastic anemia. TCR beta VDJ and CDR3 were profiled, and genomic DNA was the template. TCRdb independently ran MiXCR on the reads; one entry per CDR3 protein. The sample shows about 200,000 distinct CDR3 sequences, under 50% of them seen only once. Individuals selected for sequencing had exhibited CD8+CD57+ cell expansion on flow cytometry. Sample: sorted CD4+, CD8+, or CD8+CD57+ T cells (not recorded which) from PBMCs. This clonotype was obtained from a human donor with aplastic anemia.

The CDR3 DNA follows: TGCAGTGCTAGAGATGAGGGCCGTTCCTACGAGCAGTACTTC. It encodes CSARDEGRSYEQYF. The J gene is TRBJ2-7, the V gene TRBV20-1; possibly TRBD2 for D (5 bases). CDR1 is DFQATT, CDR2 SNEGSKA, per germline (reference sequence). The CDR3 is 14 amino acids. Deletions cut 0 bases from V and 1 base from J, with 10 bases between.